This T cell receptor beta chain was identified during a study of regulatory T cells in long-lasting Graves disease. Time point denoted: newly diagnosed GD, antithyroid drugs for less than 3 months. Following extraction of RNA from PBMCs, that RNA was used to make the TCR library. Many counts were recorded for this clonotype. According to the study, TCR beta libraries were built with iRepertoire HTBI primers and CDR3-region Arm-PCR. TCRdb analysed the multiplex PCR reads with MiXCR anew, one entry per CDR3 protein. There are a few hundred thousand distinct CDR3 sequences in the sample; roughly 13% occur only once, and roughly a tenth lies in the top ten. The ends were cut back, 0 bases at V and 4 bases at J, with 8 bases in the middle. The V gene's germline CDR1 is SGHKS and CDR2 YYEKEE (reference sequence). This CDR3 is built from 13 residues. The same data also contributed to another study, on T cells in Graves' hyperthyroidism and ophthalmopathy.

This clonotype was obtained from a man younger than 40 with Graves disease. The sequenced sample was peripheral blood mononuclear cells (PBMCs), obtained at new diagnosis, from a patient treated with antithyroid drugs. J is TRBJ2-7 and V is TRBV5-5; no definite D call. CDR3 sequence: CASSLDSVYEQYF. CDR3 sequence (DNA): TGTGCCAGCAGCTTGGATTCTGTTTACGAGCAGTACTTC.